This TCR beta chain was obtained from a study of blood T cell repertoires in COVID-19. Turning to the study itself: Samples representing acute and convalescent COVID-19 were sourced from the United States, Italy and Spain. T cells, B-cell-depleted T cells, or PBMCs supplied cDNA or gDNA.

In the original analysis: Estimation of nucleated cell counts relied on the amplification of reference gene primers. Measured with immunoSEQ multiplex PCR; TCRdb has only the in-frame clones, and not every one. Clonal size and the V and J genes are those of that table, whereas D and trimming came from the DNA. The sample records about 130,000 clones, approximately 80% being singletons. Germline CDR1 MNHEY, CDR2 SVGAGI. Between the trimmed V and J ends, which lost 7 bases and 2 bases, there was a span of 17 bases. The CDR3 extends over 15 amino acids. V gene TRBV6-5 combines with J gene TRBJ1-2, with TRBD1 as a possible D gene (5 bases). This clonotype was sampled from a man between 65 and 80 years old with acute or convalescent COVID-19. Sequenced input: peripheral blood. The CDR3 DNA reads as TGTGCCAGCATCGAGAGTGGGACTGGAAACTATGGCTACACCTTC. Its translation: CASIESGTGNYGYTF.